These 10 T cell receptor beta chains originate from one sample sequenced in a study of T cells in Graves' hyperthyroidism and ophthalmopathy. Amplification targeted TCR beta CDR3 regions from RNA transcripts. With the HTBI primer set, the TCR CDR3 went through a first round of RT-PCR. In TCRdb, the multiplex PCR reads were re-called with MiXCR into one record per CDR3 protein. The table records 90,000 to 120,000 distinct CDR3 sequences, approximately 16% of them present only once. The material sequenced was blood. The receptor source for this set is a woman in her forties or fifties with Graves' hyperthyroidism.

This clonotype was detected many times. V and J are TRBV15 and TRBJ2-3, with 7 bases that match TRBD1. The CDR3 has 15 residues. The V gene's germline CDR1 is LNHNV and CDR2 YYDKDF (reference sequence). With V trimmed by 3 bases and J by 1 base, 4 bases remained unmatched. The CDR3 DNA reads TGTGCCACCAGCAGTTACAGGGGTGGCACAGATACGCAGTATTTT. It encodes CATSSYRGGTDTQYF.

This clonotype was detected ten times or more. The chain employs TRBV3-1 and TRBJ2-3; 7 nucleotides match TRBD2. Germline lookup yields CDR1 LGHDT and CDR2 YNNKEL (reference sequence). The CDR3 loop spans 14 amino acids. Unmatched junction bases numbered 1, after V lost 0 bases and J lost 4 bases. The CDR3 DNA reads TGTGCCAGCAGCCAAGATACTAGCGCAGATACGCAGTATTTT. Translating it yields CASSQDTSADTQYF.

This clonotype occurred many times. The V and J genes are TRBV6-1 and TRBJ2-5; D unresolved. The length of the CDR3 is 13 residues. Trimming shortened V by 5 bases and J by 3 bases, and 10 bases separated the two germline ends. Germline V gene sequence: CDR1 MNHNS, CDR2 SASEGT. CDR3 region: CASSTLLKETQYF. The CDR3, as DNA: TGTGCCAGCAGTACCTTACTAAAAGAGACCCAGTACTTC.

This chain uses TRBV5-1 with TRBJ2-6; D is ambiguous. The germline CDR1 and CDR2 sequences are SGHRS and YFSETQ. The ends were cut back, 1 base at V and 4 bases at J, with 9 bases in the middle. CDR3 size: 15 residues. The CDR3 nucleotides are TGCGCCAGCAGCTTGCAAGGGTTCGGGGCCAACGTCCTGACTTTC. Encoded protein: CASSLQGFGANVLTF.

The rearrangement joins TRBV4-2 to TRBJ2-1; 10 positions agree with TRBD1. V trimming: 2 bases; J trimming: 7 bases; junction bases outside the gene matches: 8. CDR1 is LGHNA and CDR2 is YNFKEQ in the germline V gene. This CDR3 is 16 amino acids long. The CDR3 loop is CASSQYDRGQGNEQFF. CDR3 bases: TGTGCCAGCAGCCAATACGACAGGGGGCAAGGTAATGAGCAGTTCTTC.

This clonotype appeared many times. V is TRBV24-1 and J is TRBJ2-1, with D possibly matching TRBD1 (5 bases). CDR1 KGHDR and CDR2 SFDVKD come from the germline V gene. Trimming shortened V by 2 bases and J by 4 bases, and 23 bases separated the two germline ends. The CDR3 extends over 19 amino acids. The CDR3 nucleotides read TGTGCCACCAGTGATTCTATCACTGGGCAGGGCTCCTTTTACAATGAGCAGTTCTTC. Translation gives CATSDSITGQGSFYNEQFF.

This clonotype was counted many times. The chain couples TRBV29-1 to TRBJ2-7, with 8 bases that match TRBD2. Germline V lookup: CDR1 SQVTM, CDR2 ANQGSEA. V trimming: 6 bases; J trimming: 5 bases; junction bases outside the gene matches: 9. This CDR3 has 13 residues. The CDR3 reads CSVGREAGDEQYF. In DNA form, the CDR3 reads TGCAGCGTAGGGAGGGAAGCGGGAGACGAGCAGTACTTC.

This clonotype was seen repeatedly, ten times or more. J is TRBJ1-6 and V is TRBV12-3 or TRBV12-4; TRBD1 is a possible D gene (5 bases). This CDR3 contains 15 residues. V dropped 6 bases and J dropped 7 bases, with 16 bases sitting between them. The CDR3 loop is CASSSRGIGNSPLHF. In nucleotides, the CDR3 is TGTGCCAGCAGCAGCCGGGGGATAGGGAATTCACCCCTCCACTTT.

This clonotype has at least ten counts. The gene calls are TRBV18 and TRBJ2-5; D is unresolved. The germline V gene has CDR1 KGHSH and CDR2 LQKENI. V was trimmed by 0 bases and J by 0 bases, leaving 5 bases between them. The CDR3 covers 14 residues. The CDR3 bases are TGTGCCAGCTCACCACCGAATAACCAAGAGACCCAGTACTTC. Its protein is CASSPPNNQETQYF.

This chain uses TRBV13 with TRBJ2-1; no clear D. The CDR3 loop spans 13 amino acids. The ends were cut back, 0 bases at V and 6 bases at J, with 6 bases in the middle. Germline CDR1 and CDR2: PRHDT and FYEKMQ (reference sequence). CDR3 nucleotides: TGTGCCAGCAGCTTAGGACGCCCCAATGAGCAGTTCTTC. This translates into CASSLGRPNEQFF.